This T cell receptor beta chain is from a study of OX40 agonist ivuxolimab in advanced cancers. As for the study in general: It was ivuxolimab, an agonistic anti-OX40 (CD134) antibody, that patients were treated with. From roughly 20 to 90 years was the age range, with a mean of around 56 years, and roughly 83% were male. Of the participants, over 30% had some prior anti-PD-1, anti-PD-L1 or anti-CTLA-4 therapy, which was allowed.

Per the germline V gene, CDR1 is KGHSH and CDR2 is LQKENI. V gave up 2 bases and J gave up 1 base, with 9 bases separating them. CDR3 length equals 15 residues. Excluded were patients having autoimmune disease history or systemic immunosuppression. TCRdb's copy holds only in-frame clones and misses some; the assay was immunoSEQ multiplex PCR. The sample contains about 37,000 clones, 85% of which appear only once. The sample was CD4+ or CD8+ T cells sorted from blood, taken in a trial of the OX40 agonist ivuxolimab. The chain employs TRBV18 and TRBJ1-3; TRBD1 is a possible D gene (6 bases). The TCR sequence derives from an adult with an advanced solid tumor such as melanoma, head and neck, liver or kidney cancer. CDR3 DNA: TGTGCCAGCTCACCAGGACAGAGTTCTGGAAACACCATATATTTT. It specifies CASSPGQSSGNTIYF.